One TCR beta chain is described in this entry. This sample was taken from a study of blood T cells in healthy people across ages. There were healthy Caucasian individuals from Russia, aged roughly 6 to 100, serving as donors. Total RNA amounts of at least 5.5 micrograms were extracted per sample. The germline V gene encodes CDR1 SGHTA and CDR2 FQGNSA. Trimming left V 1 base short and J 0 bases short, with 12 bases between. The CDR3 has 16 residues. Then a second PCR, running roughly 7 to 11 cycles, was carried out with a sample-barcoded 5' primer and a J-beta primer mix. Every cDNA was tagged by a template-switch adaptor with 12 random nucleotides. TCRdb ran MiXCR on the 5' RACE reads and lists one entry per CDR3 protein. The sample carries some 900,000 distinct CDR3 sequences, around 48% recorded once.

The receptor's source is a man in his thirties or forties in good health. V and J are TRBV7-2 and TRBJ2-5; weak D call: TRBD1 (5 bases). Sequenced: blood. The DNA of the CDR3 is TGTGCCAGCAGCTTAGGCAGGGTGTTGTACCAAGAGACCCAGTACTTC. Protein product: CASSLGRVLYQETQYF.